A selection of T cell receptor beta chains follows, all from one sample in a study of CD8 T cells in Susac syndrome. TCRdb itself ran the immunoSEQ multiplex PCR reads through MiXCR, one entry per CDR3 protein. In the table there are roughly 200,000 distinct CDR3 sequences, just under 95% of which are singletons. Sequencing used CD4+ T cells from PBMCs. The receptors were sampled from a human donor with Susac syndrome. CDR3s include the opening cysteine and the closing phenylalanine or tryptophan. A D gene is named only where the DNA matches it firmly.

J | V | D | CDR3 | DNA
TRBJ2-1 | TRBV7-9 | - | CASSSTGYEQFF | TGTGCCAGCAGCTCGACAGGTTATGAGCAGTTCTTC
TRBJ2-5 | TRBV5-4 | TRBD1 | CASSHDREGETQYF | TGTGCCAGCAGCCACGACAGGGAAGGGGAGACCCAGTACTTC
TRBJ2-7 | TRBV19 | - | CASSWAGNSYEQYF | TGTGCCAGTAGTTGGGCAGGGAACTCCTACGAGCAGTACTTC
TRBJ1-2 | TRBV28 | - | CASSPDIGGYTF | TGTGCCAGCAGTCCCGATATAGGTGGCTACACCTTC
TRBJ2-2 | TRBV2 | - | CASTLWNRGGTGELFF | TGTGCCAGCACGCTGTGGAACAGGGGAGGAACCGGGGAGCTGTTTTTT
TRBJ2-3 | TRBV18 | TRBD2 | CASSPSGGFSTDTQYF | TGTGCCAGCTCGCCCAGCGGGGGATTTAGCACAGATACGCAGTATTTT
TRBJ2-3 | TRBV10-1 | - | CASSESRPDTQYF | TGCGCCAGCAGTGAGTCTCGCCCAGATACGCAGTATTTT
TRBJ1-6 | TRBV20-1 | - | CSAMGPGYNSPLHF | TGCAGTGCTATGGGCCCTGGATATAATTCACCCCTCCACTTT
TRBJ2-7 | TRBV20-1 | - | CSASLALSSYEQYF | TGCAGTGCTTCACTAGCCCTGAGCTCCTACGAGCAGTACTTC
TRBJ2-3 | TRBV10-2 | - | CASNKWSTDTQYF | TGCGCCAGCAATAAATGGAGCACAGATACGCAGTATTTT